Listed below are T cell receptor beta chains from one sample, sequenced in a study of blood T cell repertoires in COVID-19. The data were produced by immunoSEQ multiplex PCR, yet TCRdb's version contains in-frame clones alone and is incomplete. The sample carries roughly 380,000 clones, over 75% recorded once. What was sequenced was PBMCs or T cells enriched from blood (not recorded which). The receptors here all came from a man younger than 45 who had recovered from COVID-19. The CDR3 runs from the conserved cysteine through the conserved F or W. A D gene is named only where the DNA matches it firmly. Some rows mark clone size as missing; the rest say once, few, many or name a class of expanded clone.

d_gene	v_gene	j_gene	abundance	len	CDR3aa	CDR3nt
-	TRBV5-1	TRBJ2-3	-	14	CASFWGARSDTQYF	TGCGCCAGCTTCTGGGGCGCTCGGTCAGATACGCAGTATTTT
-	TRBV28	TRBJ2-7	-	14	CASSFYQGPHEQYF	TGTGCCAGCAGTTTCTATCAGGGGCCCCACGAGCAGTACTTC
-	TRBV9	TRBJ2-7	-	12	CASSGGTPSQYF	TGTGCCAGCAGCGGGGGGACTCCTAGTCAGTACTTC
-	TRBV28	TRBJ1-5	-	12	CASSPHNQPQHF	TGTGCCAGCAGTCCACATAATCAGCCCCAGCATTTT
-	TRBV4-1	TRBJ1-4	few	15	CASSQDEAGREKLFF	TGCGCCAGCAGCCAAGATGAGGCAGGGCGAGAAAAACTGTTTTTT
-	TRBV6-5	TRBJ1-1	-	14	CASSFGQTNTEAFF	TGTGCCAGCAGTTTCGGACAGACGAACACTGAAGCTTTCTTT
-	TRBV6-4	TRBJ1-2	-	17	CASSVQPRDFGNYGYTF	TGTGCCAGCAGTGTCCAACCCCGGGACTTTGGGAACTATGGCTACACCTTC
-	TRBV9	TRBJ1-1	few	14	CASSAGTLNTEAFF	TGTGCCAGCAGCGCCGGGACATTGAACACTGAAGCTTTCTTT
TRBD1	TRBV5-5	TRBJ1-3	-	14	CASNHGQGANTIYF	TGTGCCAGCAATCACGGACAGGGGGCGAACACCATATATTTT
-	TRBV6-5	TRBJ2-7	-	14	CASSEWQGSTQQYF	TGTGCCAGCAGCGAGTGGCAGGGGTCTACGCAGCAGTACTTC
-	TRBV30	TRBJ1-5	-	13	CAWSQGLGQPQHF	TGTGCCTGGAGCCAGGGTCTGGGTCAGCCCCAGCATTTT
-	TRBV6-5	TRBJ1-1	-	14	CASSPRQRNTEAFF	TGTGCCAGCAGTCCGAGACAGAGGAACACTGAAGCTTTCTTT
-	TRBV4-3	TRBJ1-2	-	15	CASSQEALRGYGYTF	TGCGCCAGCAGCCAAGAGGCCTTAAGAGGGTATGGCTACACCTTC
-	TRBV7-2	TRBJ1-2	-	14	CASSLGGPNYGYTF	TGTGCCAGCAGCTTAGGAGGCCCTAACTATGGCTACACCTTC
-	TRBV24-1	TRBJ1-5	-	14	CATSPSGKNQPQHF	TGTGCCACCAGCCCGAGCGGGAAGAATCAGCCCCAGCATTTT
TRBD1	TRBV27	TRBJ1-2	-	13	CASSHDRDYGYTF	TGTGCCAGCAGTCATGACAGGGATTATGGCTACACCTTC
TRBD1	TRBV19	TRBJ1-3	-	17	CASMLTGTGGRGNTIYF	TGTGCCAGTATGCTAACCGGGACAGGGGGAAGAGGAAACACCATATATTTT
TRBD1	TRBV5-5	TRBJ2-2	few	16	CASSYRGTGGTGELFF	TGTGCCAGCAGCTACCGCGGGACAGGGGGGACCGGGGAGCTGTTTTTT
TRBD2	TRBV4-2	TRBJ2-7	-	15	CASSQGAGLAYEQYF	TGTGCCAGCAGCCAAGGGGCAGGACTAGCCTACGAGCAGTACTTC
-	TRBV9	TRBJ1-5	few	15	CASSVDSGGNQPQHF	TGTGCCAGCAGCGTAGATAGCGGGGGCAATCAGCCCCAGCATTTT
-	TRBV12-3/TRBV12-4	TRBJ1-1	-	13	CASSFREDTEAFF	TGTGCCAGCAGTTTCAGGGAGGACACTGAAGCTTTCTTT
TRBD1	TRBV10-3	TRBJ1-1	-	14	CAIRPGQENTEAFF	TGTGCCATTCGCCCCGGACAGGAGAACACTGAAGCTTTCTTT